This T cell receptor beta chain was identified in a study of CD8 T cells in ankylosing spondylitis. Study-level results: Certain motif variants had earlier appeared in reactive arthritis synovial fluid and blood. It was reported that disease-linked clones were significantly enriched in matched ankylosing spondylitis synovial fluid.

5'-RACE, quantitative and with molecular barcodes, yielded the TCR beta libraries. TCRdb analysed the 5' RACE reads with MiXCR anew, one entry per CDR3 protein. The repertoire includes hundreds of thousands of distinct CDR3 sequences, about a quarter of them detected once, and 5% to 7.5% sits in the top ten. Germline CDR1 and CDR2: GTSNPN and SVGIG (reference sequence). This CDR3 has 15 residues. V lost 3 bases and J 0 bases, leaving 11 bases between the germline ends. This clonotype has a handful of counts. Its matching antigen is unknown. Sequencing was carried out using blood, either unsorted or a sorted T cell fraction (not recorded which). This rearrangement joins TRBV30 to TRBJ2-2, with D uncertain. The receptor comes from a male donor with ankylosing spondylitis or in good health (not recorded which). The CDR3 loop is CAWRWGGANTGELFF. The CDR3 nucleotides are TGTGCCTGGAGATGGGGTGGAGCGAACACCGGGGAGCTGTTTTTT.